This TCR beta chain was sequenced in a study of cytomegalovirus exposure and HLA in healthy donors. Germline assignment: CDR1 MNHEY and CDR2 SMNVEV (reference sequence). V was pared by 5 bases and J by 0 bases, with 8 bases between. The CDR3 length is 14 residues. A word on this clone: Its target is not known.

General study points: Accurate prediction of HLA-A and HLA-B alleles (for most subjects) was reportedly achieved from TCR beta sequences. Later analysis found that TCR beta chains associated with HLA were more clonally expanded than other, equally common chains. A list of 150 or so TCR beta chains associated with cytomegalovirus was given. Earlier analysis found most TCR beta V segments productive about 87% or about 30% of the time.

Primers for the PCR totalled 60 Vbeta and 13 Jbeta. Assay: immunoSEQ multiplex PCR; the TCRdb copy retains only in-frame clones and omits some. The sample carries under 90,000 clones, about 84% recorded once. The receptor comes from a man between 40 and 49 years old in good health and CMV-seronegative. The chain links TRBV27 to TRBJ1-5; D call uncertain. Material for sequencing was PBMCs. The CDR3 reads CASSPVNSNQPQHF. The CDR3 coding sequence is TGTGCCAGCAGTCCGGTGAATAGCAATCAGCCCCAGCATTTT.